Listed below are T cell receptor beta chains from one sample, sequenced in a study of OX40 agonist ivuxolimab in advanced cancers. TCRdb keeps only in-frame clones here, not all; method: immunoSEQ multiplex PCR. The sample holds approximately 100,000 clones; about nine tenths are singletons and the top ten take about 0.29%. The specimen was CD4+ or CD8+ T cells sorted from blood, collected in a trial of the OX40 agonist ivuxolimab. Receptors originate from an adult with an advanced solid tumor such as melanoma, head and neck, liver or kidney cancer. Both conserved end residues are part of each CDR3. A D gene is named only where the DNA matches it firmly. Only some rows state a clone size, as once, few, many or a class for expanded clones.

cdr3_nt cdr3_aa cdr3_length clone_size d_call j_call v_call
TGCGCCAGCAGCCAGGCCGCTAGCGGGATCACAGATACGCAGTATTTT CASSQAASGITDTQYF 16 - TRBD2 TRBJ2-3 TRBV4-3
TGTGCCAGCAGCCTCAGCGGCGGGACAGGGATAGCGGGTGAGCAGTTCTTC CASSLSGGTGIAGEQFF 17 - TRBD1 TRBJ2-1 TRBV4-2
TGCGCCAGCAGCTTGGCCAATGCAGTTGGGGGGACTGAAGCTTTCTTT CASSLANAVGGTEAFF 16 - - TRBJ1-1 TRBV5-1
TGCGCCAGCAGCTCCAGTCTGGGGGAAGAGACCCAGTACTTC CASSSSLGEETQYF 14 - - TRBJ2-5 TRBV5-1
TGTGCCAGCAGCCGGAGGCCTAGCGGGAGGTACAATGAGCAGTTCTTC CASSRRPSGRYNEQFF 16 - TRBD2 TRBJ2-1 TRBV5-4
TGTGCCAGCAGCTTTTGGGGGGCAAGCACCGGGGAGCTGTTTTTT CASSFWGASTGELFF 15 - - TRBJ2-2 TRBV7-9
TGTGCCAGCAGTGAAGCCCTTCTAGCGGGAGGGCCGCGGGAGACCCAGTACTTC CASSEALLAGGPRETQYF 18 - TRBD2 TRBJ2-5 TRBV6-1
TGTGCCTGGAGTCAGATTTATGGCTACACCTTC CAWSQIYGYTF 11 once - TRBJ1-2 TRBV30
TGTGCCAGCAGCAAACCCGGAGATACGCAGTATTTT CASSKPGDTQYF 12 - - TRBJ2-3 TRBV7-3
TGTGCCAGCAGTGGTTACGAGACCCAGCATTTT CASSGYETQHF 11 - - TRBJ1-5 TRBV6-5
TGCAGCGTTGAGCACGGCACAGATACGCAGTATTTT CSVEHGTDTQYF 12 - - TRBJ2-3 TRBV29-1
TGCGCCAGCAGCCAAGATGTGGGAAGCAATCAGCCCCAGCATTTT CASSQDVGSNQPQHF 15 - - TRBJ1-5 TRBV4-3
TGTGCCAGCAGCTTACACGGGACCCTCAATCAGCCCCAGCATTTT CASSLHGTLNQPQHF 15 - - TRBJ1-5 TRBV7-2
TGTGCCAGCAGTTCATCACTAGCGGGATACACAGATACGCAGTATTTT CASSSSLAGYTDTQYF 16 - TRBD2 TRBJ2-3 TRBV28
TGTGCCAGCAGCCAGTATAATTACGAGCAGTACTTC CASSQYNYEQYF 12 once - TRBJ2-7 TRBV5-4
TGTGCCAGAAGCTTAGATTCTGGTTGGCAGGGGTACGAGCAGTACTTC CARSLDSGWQGYEQYF 16 - - TRBJ2-7 TRBV7-5
TGTGCCAGCAGTTTTAAGGCGGTCTCCTACGAGCAGTACTTC CASSFKAVSYEQYF 14 - - TRBJ2-7 TRBV27
TGCGCCAGCGGGGCCTACTCGAACACTGAAGCTTTCTTT CASGAYSNTEAFF 13 - - TRBJ1-1 TRBV5-1
TGCGCCAGCAGGGAGGCTAACTATGGCTACACCTTC CASREANYGYTF 12 - - TRBJ1-2 TRBV5-1
TGTGCCAGTAGTACCGGGGGGGGAGCAGGCACAGATACGCAGTATTTT CASSTGGGAGTDTQYF 16 - TRBD2 TRBJ2-3 TRBV19
TGCGCCAGCAGTGAGTCGAGGAGGGAGACCCAGTACTTC CASSESRRETQYF 13 - - TRBJ2-5 TRBV10-1
TGTGCCAGCAGGCTGGGACAGACCCAGCCTAACTATGGCTACACCTTC CASRLGQTQPNYGYTF 16 - TRBD1 TRBJ1-2 TRBV5-6
TGTGCCAGCAGCTTGGGTCACAGGGTGATCGATCAGCCCCAGCATTTT CASSLGHRVIDQPQHF 16 - - TRBJ1-5 TRBV5-5
TGTGCCAGCAGCCAAATGTGGTACCCGAACACCGGGGAGCTGTTTTTT CASSQMWYPNTGELFF 16 - - TRBJ2-2 TRBV16
TGTGCCAGCACCTCTTTTAGCGGGAGCTACGAGCAGTACTTC CASTSFSGSYEQYF 14 - TRBD2 TRBJ2-7 TRBV28
TGTGCCAGTAGTACCTTTACGACAGGGCATGGCTACACCTTC CASSTFTTGHGYTF 14 - TRBD1 TRBJ1-2 TRBV19
TGTGCCACCAGCAGGGCTGGGAGCAGGATCTACGAGCAGTACTTC CATSRAGSRIYEQYF 15 - - TRBJ2-7 TRBV15
TGTGCCAGCAGTTTCGGGACAGGTGCTCGCGAGCAGTACTTC CASSFGTGAREQYF 14 - TRBD1 TRBJ2-7 TRBV27
TGTGCCAGCAGGTTTAGCGGGAGGGCAACAGATACGCAGTATTTT CASRFSGRATDTQYF 15 - TRBD2 TRBJ2-3 TRBV6-6
TGTGCCAGCAGTGGGATGGGGCTCGGCACAGATACGCAGTATTTT CASSGMGLGTDTQYF 15 - - TRBJ2-3 TRBV9
TGTGCCAGCAGCTTAGCGTGGGGCGGGACAGATACGCAGTATTTT CASSLAWGGTDTQYF 15 - - TRBJ2-3 TRBV7-9
TGTGCCAGCAGTGTAGGACAGGGCGGCACCGGGGAGCTGTTTTTT CASSVGQGGTGELFF 15 - TRBD1 TRBJ2-2 TRBV2
TGTGCCAGCCGCGCTGGGGCCAACGTCCTGACTTTC CASRAGANVLTF 12 - - TRBJ2-6 TRBV28
TGTGCCAGCGGACATTTGAACACTGAAGCTTTCTTT CASGHLNTEAFF 12 - - TRBJ1-1 TRBV6-6
TGTGCCAGCAGCTCCCCCCCGGGAGCTTATGGGGCCAAAAACATTCAGTACTTC CASSSPPGAYGAKNIQYF 18 - - TRBJ2-4 TRBV7-2
TGCAGCGTTGTCCGGGGCCTGGGATACAATGAGCAGTTCTTC CSVVRGLGYNEQFF 14 - - TRBJ2-1 TRBV29-1
TGTGCCTGGAGTAAGGGACAGGGTCGGGCAGATACGCAGTATTTT CAWSKGQGRADTQYF 15 - TRBD1 TRBJ2-3 TRBV30
TGTGCCAGCAGCCAGGACAGAATTACCTACGAGCAGTACTTC CASSQDRITYEQYF 14 - - TRBJ2-7 TRBV4-2
TGTGCCAGTAGTATCGGGGCAGGGTGGACCGGGGAGCTGTTTTTT CASSIGAGWTGELFF 15 - - TRBJ2-2 TRBV19
TGCGCCAGCAGCGGTTCGGCAGGGGGCTTGGGAGAGACCCAGTACTTC CASSGSAGGLGETQYF 16 few TRBD1 TRBJ2-5 TRBV5-1
TGTGCTAGTGGCACCGGGTCTAACACCGGGGAGCTGTTTTTT CASGTGSNTGELFF 14 few - TRBJ2-2 TRBV12-5
TGTGCCAGCAGCCAAGCTAGCGGGAGTGGCTCCTACGAGCAGTACTTC CASSQASGSGSYEQYF 16 - TRBD2 TRBJ2-7 TRBV13
TGTGCCAGCAGTACCCCAGCGGACAGGCTGGGTTATGGCTACACCTTC CASSTPADRLGYGYTF 16 - TRBD1 TRBJ1-2 TRBV28
TGCGCCAGCAGCCAACTTGCGGGGGGCCGGAATGAGCAGTTCTTC CASSQLAGGRNEQFF 15 - TRBD2 TRBJ2-1 TRBV4-3
TGTGCCAGTACCCAGGGGCGCGTTTCACAGCCCCAGCATTTT CASTQGRVSQPQHF 14 - - TRBJ1-5 TRBV19
TGTGCCAGCAGCATGTCAGGGGGTAGCAATCAGCCCCAGCATTTT CASSMSGGSNQPQHF 15 - TRBD1 TRBJ1-5 TRBV2
TGTGCCAGCAGCTTGGGTTACAGGGAGGCCTACGAGCAGTACTTC CASSLGYREAYEQYF 15 - - TRBJ2-7 TRBV5-6
TGTGCCAGCAGCAGTCCTAGCGGGGAGGGAGCAGATACGCAGTATTTT CASSSPSGEGADTQYF 16 - TRBD2 TRBJ2-3 TRBV5-5
TGTGCCAGCAGCTCTAACTCCTACAATGAGCAGTTCTTC CASSSNSYNEQFF 13 once - TRBJ2-1 TRBV7-3
TGTGCCAGCAGCTTGGGGGGCATGAACACTGAAGCTTTCTTT CASSLGGMNTEAFF 14 - - TRBJ1-1 TRBV5-5
TGTGCCAGCTCACCGGGACTAGCGGGCACCACCCCAGATACGCAGTATTTT CASSPGLAGTTPDTQYF 17 few TRBD2 TRBJ2-3 TRBV18
TGCGCCAGCAGCTTGGGCAGGGCCGAGACCCAGTACTTC CASSLGRAETQYF 13 - - TRBJ2-5 TRBV5-1
TGTGCCAGCAGCCCCGGTGGGGGCACAGATACGCAGTATTTT CASSPGGGTDTQYF 14 - - TRBJ2-3 TRBV7-9
TGTGCCAGCAGAGCACCGAGTCCCGCCTTCTACGAGCAGTACTTC CASRAPSPAFYEQYF 15 once - TRBJ2-7 TRBV28
TGTGCCAGCAGCCTCGGGACAGGGTTCGGCACAGATACGCAGTATTTT CASSLGTGFGTDTQYF 16 - TRBD1 TRBJ2-3 TRBV5-6
TGTGCCACCAGCAGAGGGAAGGAACGCTATGGCTACACCTTC CATSRGKERYGYTF 14 - - TRBJ1-2 TRBV15
TGTGCCAGCCGTGAGGGGGTAGCGGGATTCAATGAGCAGTTCTTC CASREGVAGFNEQFF 15 - TRBD2 TRBJ2-1 TRBV19
TGCGCCAGCAGCCAAGGGGCTGCTGGATACAATGAGCAGTTCTTC CASSQGAAGYNEQFF 15 - - TRBJ2-1 TRBV4-3
TGTGCCAGCAGCTCCCTCCCCGAGACAGGGAGCGGGGAGACCCAGTACTTC CASSSLPETGSGETQYF 17 - - TRBJ2-5 TRBV7-6